A selection of T cell receptor beta chains follows, all from one sample in a study of control samples from healthy donors and cancer patients. Repertoires were generated with immunoSEQ multiplex PCR, while TCRdb's copy carries only in-frame clones and drops some. The repertoire holds more than 85,000 clones, 83% seen once, with 13% in the top ten. The sequenced sample consisted of blood. These receptors were taken from a woman in her fifties or sixties in good health. CDR3s include the opening cysteine and the closing phenylalanine or tryptophan. Fields, in order: V gene, clone size, D gene, J gene, CDR3 length, CDR3 DNA, CDR3 protein. The D gene is left open where the match is weak. The listing skips clone size in some rows; elsewhere it reads once, few, many or a size class.

TRBV27,.,.,TRBJ1-6,12,TGTGCCAGCAGTCGTCAAAATTCACCCCTCCACTTT,CASSRQNSPLHF
TRBV18,.,.,TRBJ1-5,16,TGTGCCAGCTCACCAGACATCCCTTATAGCAATCAGCCCCAGCATTTT,CASSPDIPYSNQPQHF
TRBV11-1,.,.,TRBJ2-1,15,TGTGCCAGCAGCCGTAGGAGCGGGTCCTACAATGAGCAGTTCTTC,CASSRRSGSYNEQFF
TRBV9,.,.,TRBJ1-3,15,TGTGCCAGCAGCGTAGACAGGGATAGTGGAAACACCATATATTTT,CASSVDRDSGNTIYF
TRBV28,.,TRBD2,TRBJ2-1,17,TGTGCCAGCAGTCCGAGCCAAGGACTAGCGGGGGGCAATGAGCAGTTCTTC,CASSPSQGLAGGNEQFF
TRBV19,.,.,TRBJ2-4,12,TGTGCCACCAGCCTGGGAATGAACATTCAGTACTTC,CATSLGMNIQYF
TRBV4-1,.,.,TRBJ1-4,16,TGCGCCAGCAGCCAAGATCAGTCCACAACTAATGAAAAACTGTTTTTT,CASSQDQSTTNEKLFF
TRBV6-5,once,.,TRBJ1-2,14,TGTGCCAGCAGTTACTCGGGGAGTAACTATGGCTACACCTTC,CASSYSGSNYGYTF
TRBV7-9,.,TRBD1,TRBJ2-7,12,TGTGCCAGCAGCGGGGACAGCTACGAGCAGTACTTC,CASSGDSYEQYF
TRBV6-2/TRBV6-3,.,TRBD1,TRBJ2-3,17,TGTGCCAGCAGTTACCGGATACGACAGGGGGCGGCAGATACGCAGTATTTT,CASSYRIRQGAADTQYF
TRBV18,once,.,TRBJ2-1,16,TGTGCCAGCTCACCTTCGCAGCGTAGGTCGTTAAATGAGCAGTTCTTC,CASSPSQRRSLNEQFF
TRBV12-5,.,.,TRBJ1-4,15,TGTGCTAGTGGTCCCAGACGGACCGAGAATGAAAAACTGTTTTTT,CASGPRRTENEKLFF
TRBV24-1,.,.,TRBJ2-1,18,TGTGCCACCAGTGATCTTTTTGGGTCAGGGGGGGAGATACATGAGCAGTTCTTC,CATSDLFGSGGEIHEQFF
TRBV7-2,.,TRBD1,TRBJ1-1,16,TGTGCCAGCAGCCTAGGACAGGTGGCTTCGGGCACTGAAGCTTTCTTT,CASSLGQVASGTEAFF
TRBV3-1/TRBV3-2,.,TRBD1,TRBJ2-1,16,TGTGCCAGCAGCCACGGAGGGACAGGATCCTACAATGAGCAGTTCTTC,CASSHGGTGSYNEQFF
TRBV10-3,.,TRBD1,TRBJ2-3,15,TGTGCCGCCTCAGTCGGGACAGGGGGCACAGATACGCAGTATTTT,CAASVGTGGTDTQYF
TRBV7-6,.,.,TRBJ1-6,15,TGTGCCAGCAGCTTAGGGGAGTCCTATAATTCACCCCTCCACTTT,CASSLGESYNSPLHF
TRBV27,once,TRBD1,TRBJ2-1,21,TGTGCCAGCAGTACACAGCTCCCGGGACAGGGGCGAAGAGGCTCCTACAATGAGCAGTTCTTC,CASSTQLPGQGRRGSYNEQFF
TRBV6-5,many,TRBD1,TRBJ1-5,15,TGTGCCAGCAGTCCGGACAGGGCGACCAATCAGCCCCAGCATTTT,CASSPDRATNQPQHF
TRBV7-2,.,.,TRBJ1-4,14,TGTGCCAGCAGCTCGAACCCAACTAATGAAAAACTGTTTTTT,CASSSNPTNEKLFF
TRBV10-1,.,TRBD2,TRBJ2-7,9,TGCGCCAGCGCAACAGCGGGAAACTTC,CASATAGNF
TRBV19,.,.,TRBJ1-4,16,TGTGCCAGTAGTTACTCCCGGGACTCGCTTAGTGAAAAACTGTTTTTT,CASSYSRDSLSEKLFF
TRBV27,.,.,TRBJ1-1,13,TGTGCCAGCAGTTTCGGCAGTAACACTGAAGCTTTCTTT,CASSFGSNTEAFF
TRBV9,.,.,TRBJ2-5,14,TGTGCCAGCAGCGTAGACAGGACTGCCGAGACCCAGTACTTC,CASSVDRTAETQYF
TRBV11-3,.,.,TRBJ2-5,15,TGTGCCAGCAGCTTAGGTGTGGACCATGAGGGGACCCAGTACTTC,CASSLGVDHEGTQYF
TRBV30,.,TRBD2,TRBJ2-1,14,TGTGCCTGGAGTAGCAGCGGGGGGGCTCGGGAGCAGTTCTTC,CAWSSSGGAREQFF
TRBV7-9,.,.,TRBJ1-5,14,TGTGCCAGCAGCTTAGGGGCAGGGGTTCAGCCCCAGCATTTT,CASSLGAGVQPQHF
TRBV4-2,many,TRBD2,TRBJ2-7,18,TGTGCCAGCAGCCAAGACCAAGAACCGACTAGCGGGGGTTACGAGCAGTACTTC,CASSQDQEPTSGGYEQYF
TRBV11-3,once,TRBD2,TRBJ2-1,14,TGTGCCAGCGCTAGCGGGAGCCCTAGTCATGAGCAGTTCTTC,CASASGSPSHEQFF
TRBV5-5,.,.,TRBJ2-7,13,TGTGCCAGCAGTCCCTCGCCGGGCTACGAGCAGTACTTC,CASSPSPGYEQYF
TRBV7-9,.,.,TRBJ1-4,14,TGTGCCAGCAGCACGGGCCCAACTAATGAAAAACTGTTTTTT,CASSTGPTNEKLFF
TRBV7-9,.,.,TRBJ2-5,14,TGTGCCAGCAGCCGCCTGGGACGACAAGAGACCCAGTACTTC,CASSRLGRQETQYF
TRBV28,medium-sized,.,TRBJ1-6,12,TGTGCCAGCAGCACTGAGGTTTCACCCCTCCACTTT,CASSTEVSPLHF
TRBV6-5,.,TRBD1,TRBJ1-2,15,TGTGCCAGCAGTCGGGGACAGGAAAGTAATTATGGCTACACCTTC,CASSRGQESNYGYTF
TRBV10-2,.,TRBD2,TRBJ2-2,15,TGCGCCAGCCTAACTGGGGGGGTTTTGACCGGGGAGCTGTTTTTT,CASLTGGVLTGELFF
TRBV25-1,.,.,TRBJ1-2,14,TGTGCCAGCAGTGCGACTCGGCCCAACTATGGCTACACCTTC,CASSATRPNYGYTF
TRBV6-5,.,.,TRBJ1-2,14,TGTGCCAGCAGTAAAATGGGAGGGGTTGAGGGCTACACCTTC,CASSKMGGVEGYTF
TRBV15,.,.,TRBJ1-3,17,TGTGCCACCAGCAGAAGCCCGAGGGGGGACTCTGGAAACACCATATATTTT,CATSRSPRGDSGNTIYF
TRBV2,few,TRBD1,TRBJ1-1,18,TGTGCCAGCAGTGAAGTCGTGTCTCAGGGGGCGGGTTCCACTGAAGCTTTCTTT,CASSEVVSQGAGSTEAFF
TRBV7-6,few,TRBD1,TRBJ2-3,14,TGTGCCAGCAGCCCGCAGGGGGACACAGATACGCAGTATTTT,CASSPQGDTDTQYF
TRBV6-5,.,TRBD1,TRBJ2-2,13,TGTGCCAGCAGTTCAGGGGGAACCGGGGAGCTGTTTTTT,CASSSGGTGELFF
TRBV6-1,few,.,TRBJ1-2,12,TGTGCCAGCAGTGACGGGGGGTATGGCTACACCTTC,CASSDGGYGYTF
TRBV28,.,TRBD1,TRBJ2-5,14,TGTGCCAGCAGTGTAACAGGGGGCCGAGAGACCCAGTACTTC,CASSVTGGRETQYF
TRBV14,many,.,TRBJ1-3,15,TGTGCCAGCAGCCATCGAGGCTCCTCTGGAAACACCATATATTTT,CASSHRGSSGNTIYF
TRBV20-1,.,.,TRBJ2-7,11,TGCAGTGCTGCGGAGGGGACTGGGCAGTACTTC,CSAAEGTGQYF
TRBV19,.,TRBD1,TRBJ2-3,16,TGTGCCAGTAGTAGCCCCCGGGACAGGGATGGAGATACGCAGTATTTT,CASSSPRDRDGDTQYF
TRBV19,.,.,TRBJ1-3,18,TGTGCCAGCGCCCGTGGGGGATTTTCTTTCAGCTCTGGAAACACCATATATTTT,CASARGGFSFSSGNTIYF
TRBV25-1,.,.,TRBJ2-2,15,TGTGCCAGCAGTGCAGGGCTCCTGAACACCGGGGAGCTGTTTTTT,CASSAGLLNTGELFF
TRBV2,once,TRBD1,TRBJ2-7,13,TGTGCCAGCTTCTGGGACAGCTCCTACGAGCAGTACTTC,CASFWDSSYEQYF
TRBV6-2/TRBV6-3,.,.,TRBJ2-2,13,TGTGCCAGCAGTCTGATGAACACCGGGGAGCTGTTTTTT,CASSLMNTGELFF
TRBV29-1,.,.,TRBJ2-7,13,TGCAGCACCCGGACAGCGAACTCCTACGAGCAGTACTTC,CSTRTANSYEQYF
TRBV2,.,.,TRBJ2-1,14,TGTGCCAGCACCCGGGACACTACAACCAATGAGCAGTTCTTC,CASTRDTTTNEQFF
TRBV5-1,.,.,TRBJ2-3,15,TGCGCCAGCAGCTACAGAGGGGGGGGCACAGATACGCAGTATTTT,CASSYRGGGTDTQYF
TRBV6-1,once,TRBD1,TRBJ1-1,17,TGTGCCAGCAGTGAATTTATGTCAGGGGGCGGAAAGACTGAAGCTTTCTTT,CASSEFMSGGGKTEAFF
TRBV11-2,.,.,TRBJ2-7,15,TGTGCCAGCAGCTTTGGGGACGGCCCTACGAACGAGCAGTACTTC,CASSFGDGPTNEQYF
TRBV4-2,.,.,TRBJ2-3,15,TGTGCCAGCAGCCGGACAGAAGTTACCACAGATACGCAGTATTTT,CASSRTEVTTDTQYF
TRBV7-9,.,.,TRBJ2-5,15,TGTGCCAGCAGCCCTATGCAGGGCGACCAAGAGACCCAGTACTTC,CASSPMQGDQETQYF
TRBV7-8,.,TRBD1,TRBJ1-4,12,TGTGCCAGCAGCATACGGACAGGGAGACTGTTTTTT,CASSIRTGRLFF
TRBV7-2,few,TRBD2,TRBJ2-1,15,TGTGCCAGCAGCTTAGATTGGCGGGAGGTCCGTGGGCAGTTCTTC,CASSLDWREVRGQFF
TRBV6-1,once,.,TRBJ1-1,15,TGTGCCAGCAGTGGAGTCCTCGCGCTGAACACTGAAGCTTTCTTT,CASSGVLALNTEAFF